The sequence of this TCR beta chain was determined in a study of identical twins. This clonotype was picked up a small number of times. cDNA molecules carried unique molecular identifiers, and template switching added a universal primer site. Each CDR3 protein gets one entry after TCRdb re-called the 5' RACE reads with MiXCR. This table holds over 200,000 distinct CDR3 sequences, 5.5% to 7.5% found once. This same sample was also part of a study on T cells expressing NK-cell markers. That work contributes: There were seven HCMV-seropositive donors and one seronegative donor among the eight sequenced. Among a handful of donors, these clonotypes also ranked first in the CD3+CD56-NKG2C+ fraction.

Sequenced input: CD8+ T cells sorted from blood. The sequence was obtained from a woman under 30 in good health.

The CDR3 reads CASHAGSDEQYF. CDR3 bases: TGTGCCTCCCATGCGGGGTCGGACGAGCAGTACTTC. The chain has TRBV7-9 and TRBJ2-7; D is possibly TRBD2 (6 bases). The V end lost 11 bases, the J end lost 5 bases, and 16 bases lay between the germline ends. CDR3 size: 12 residues. In germline, CDR1 is SEHNR, CDR2 FQNEAQ (reference sequence).